The 23 T cell receptor beta chains below come from one sample, sequenced in a study of cytomegalovirus exposure and HLA in healthy donors. This PCR relied on a set of 60 Vbeta primers and 13 Jbeta primers. TCRdb's table, derived via immunoSEQ multiplex PCR, lists solely in-frame clones and lacks some. This sample carries 300,000 or so clones, around four fifths of them seen once, and the ten largest clones take 1.5% to 2%. Specimen: PBMCs. These receptors were obtained from a woman in her forties in good health and CMV-seropositive.

The chain carries TRBV7-8 and TRBJ2-7; D is unresolved. Germline V lookup: CDR1 SGHVS, CDR2 FQNEAQ. Trimming shortened V by 1 base and J by 2 bases, and 12 bases separated the two germline ends. This CDR3 region has 15 residues. The CDR3 DNA follows: TGTGCCAGCAGCTTAGGCGGCAGCACCCCCTACGAGCAGTACTTC. This codes for CASSLGGSTPYEQYF.

This chain connects TRBV7-6 to TRBJ1-1; D possibly corresponds to TRBD1 (5 bases). The V end was cut by 3 bases, the J end by 5 bases, with 7 bases between. This CDR3 has 12 amino acids. Germline loops: CDR1 SGHVS, CDR2 FNYEAQ. For the CDR3, the DNA is TGTGCCAGCAGCTTGTCAGGGACTGAAGCTTTCTTT. Amino acids: CASSLSGTEAFF.

CDR3 sequence: CASSGGGGTLYGYTF. The CDR3 region has the DNA TGTGCCAGCAGCGGGGGGGGCGGGACTCTCTATGGCTACACCTTC. The chain has TRBV28 and TRBJ1-2; a weak D match, TRBD1 (6 bases). V lost 6 bases, J lost 4 bases, and 18 bases lay in between. The CDR3 is 15 amino acids. CDR1 and CDR2 from the germline V gene are MDHEN and SYDVKM.

In this sample, this clone turned up once. The rearrangement links TRBV19 to TRBJ2-3; a possible D gene is TRBD1 (6 bases). The CDR3 length is 13 residues. The V gene lost 4 bases and the J gene lost 1 base, with 6 bases spanning the gap. Germline V gene lookup returns CDR1 LNHDA and CDR2 SQIVND (reference sequence). CDR3 protein: CASSTGGTDTQYF. The CDR3, as DNA: TGTGCCAGTAGTACAGGGGGCACAGATACGCAGTATTTT.

The rearrangement joins TRBV9 to TRBJ1-3, with D perhaps TRBD1 (5 bases). V lost 4 bases and J 2 bases, leaving 10 bases between the germline ends. Germline CDR1 is SGDLS and CDR2 is YYNGEE. CDR3 length equals 14 residues. The CDR3, as DNA: TGTGCCAGCAGCCCCAGGGATGCTGGAAACACCATATATTTT. It specifies CASSPRDAGNTIYF.

CDR3 nucleotides: TGCAGTGTCAGCGGGAATTCACCCCTCCACTTT. Protein sequence: CSVSGNSPLHF. The rearrangement uses TRBV20-1 and TRBJ1-6; D gene uncertain. The V end was cut by 7 bases, the J end by 7 bases, with 8 bases between. In germline, CDR1 is DFQATT, CDR2 SNEGSKA (reference sequence). The CDR3 runs 11 residues.

The chain uses TRBV1 and TRBJ2-3; the table's D call, TRBD2, was not checked against the DNA. TRBV1 is a listed pseudogene. The CDR3 contains 18 residues. DNA of the CDR3: TGCACCAGCAGCCGTCGTAAACATAGGCCCCGGGGCACAGATACGCAGTATTTT. It codes for CTSSRRKHRPRGTDTQYF.

V usage is TRBV4-2 and J usage is TRBJ2-7; a possible D gene is TRBD2 (5 bases). V was shortened by 0 bases and J by 2 bases, with 14 bases between the two germline ends. CDR3 length equals 16 residues. The germline V gene has CDR1 LGHNA and CDR2 YNFKEQ. CDR3 protein: CASSQDSAGATYEQYF. The CDR3 nucleotides read TGTGCCAGCAGCCAAGATTCGGCGGGTGCAACCTACGAGCAGTACTTC.

V gene TRBV7-2 combines with J gene TRBJ2-3, with D possibly being TRBD2 (6 bases). V dropped 9 bases and J dropped 2 bases, with 18 bases sitting between them. CDR1 and CDR2 from the germline V gene are SGHTA and FQGNSA. CDR3 length equals 15 residues. The CDR3 loop reads CASRYGTRSTDTQYF. CDR3 coding DNA: TGTGCCAGTAGATACGGGACTCGTTCCACAGATACGCAGTATTTT.

This chain links TRBV2 with TRBJ2-1; D might be TRBD1 (6 bases). Per the germline V gene, CDR1 is SNHLY and CDR2 is FYNNEI. V lost 8 bases, J lost 9 bases, and 17 bases lay in between. The CDR3 runs 13 residues. In DNA form, the CDR3 reads TGTGCCAGCGCGAAGGGGGTTGACGTTGAGCAGTTCTTC. Its translation: CASAKGVDVEQFF.

The genes are TRBV7-7 and TRBJ2-7; tentatively, D is TRBD2 (7 bases). Germline V gives CDR1 SSHAT, CDR2 FNYEAQ (reference sequence). The CDR3 covers 18 residues. The V end was cut by 0 bases, the J end by 0 bases, with 18 bases between. The CDR3 coding sequence is TGTGCCAGCAGCTTAGCAGGACGGGGGGCAGTGCGCTCCTACGAGCAGTACTTC. It yields the protein CASSLAGRGAVRSYEQYF. The full variable domain, in which reference TRBV7-7 and TRBJ2-7 provide the parts outside the CDR3, is GAGVSQSPRYKVTKRGQDVTLRCDPISSHATLYWYQQALGQGPEFLTYFNYEAQPDKSGLPSDRFSAERPEGSISTLTIQRTEQRDSAMYRCASSLAGRGAVRSYEQYFGPGTRLTVT.

The chain carries TRBV6-1 and TRBJ2-5; 7 bases align to TRBD2. The end of the DNA is better explained by TRBJ2-7, so the J call may be wrong. CDR3 length: 14 residues. The germline V gene encodes CDR1 MNHNS and CDR2 SASEGT. The CDR3 DNA reads as TGTGCCAGCAGTGCCTCGGGAGGCGCCTACGAGCAGTACTTC. Translated: CASSASGGAYEQYF.

This clone was seen more than once but under ten times. This chain connects TRBV19 to TRBJ2-1, with D possibly TRBD2 on 6 matching bases. This CDR3 has 14 amino acids. V was clipped by 6 bases and J by 3 bases, with 12 bases between them. In germline, CDR1 is LNHDA, CDR2 SQIVND (reference sequence). CDR3 nucleotide sequence: TGTGCCAGTAGCCGGGGAGGCGACTACAATGAGCAGTTCTTC. Protein: CASSRGGDYNEQFF.

The chain couples TRBV7-9 to TRBJ2-5, with 8 bases lining up with TRBD2. There are 16 residues in the CDR3. Germline lookup yields CDR1 SEHNR and CDR2 FQNEAQ (reference sequence). With 1 base clipped from V and 0 bases from J, the junction kept 4 bases outside the gene matches. The CDR3 loop is CASSLVTAGDQETQYF. As DNA, the CDR3 is TGTGCCAGCAGCTTAGTGACAGCGGGGGACCAAGAGACCCAGTACTTC.

The chain uses TRBV5-1 and TRBJ2-7, with 7 bases aligning to TRBD2. V was pared by 4 bases and J by 1 base, with 8 bases of the junction left unmatched. The CDR3 extends over 15 amino acids. Germline CDR1 is SGHRS and CDR2 is YFSETQ. The DNA for the CDR3 is TGCGCCAGCAGCCTGACGGGGGGACCTTCCTACGAGCAGTACTTC. It yields the protein CASSLTGGPSYEQYF.

The chain recombines TRBV25-1 with TRBJ2-5; 12 bases match TRBD1. V gave up 6 bases and J gave up 5 bases; unmatched junction bases: 13. Germline values: CDR1 MGHDK, CDR2 SYGVNS. This CDR3 is built from 17 residues. CDR3 sequence (DNA): TGTGCCAGCAGACAGCGGGACAGGGGGCATCGGGAGGAGACCCAGTACTTC. It translates to CASRQRDRGHREETQYF.

V and J are TRBV7-2 and TRBJ1-1; TRBD1 agrees at 7 bases. Trimming at V came to 5 bases and at J to 5 bases, leaving 8 bases not matched to a gene. The germline gives CDR1 SGHTA, CDR2 FQGNSA. The CDR3 is 14 amino acids. The CDR3 coding sequence is TGTGCCAGCAGCCCCCCCGGCAGGGGGACTGAAGCTTTCTTT. Translating gives CASSPPGRGTEAFF.

The CDR3 sequence is CASSTQGAYEQYF. DNA of the CDR3: TGTGCCAGCAGTACACAGGGGGCCTACGAGCAGTACTTC. The gene calls are TRBV27 and TRBJ2-7, with TRBD1 matching 8 bases. Per the germline V gene, CDR1 is MNHEY and CDR2 is SMNVEV (reference sequence). Losses at the gene ends were 5 bases for V and 2 bases for J; bases not matched to a gene: 2. This CDR3 region has 13 residues.

The chain uses TRBV25-1 and TRBJ2-7; 8 bases match TRBD1. CDR3 length: 16 residues. The germline V gene encodes CDR1 MGHDK and CDR2 SYGVNS. The J segment lost 6 bases and the V segment lost 5 bases, leaving 15 bases of the junction unmatched. DNA of the CDR3: TGTGCCAGCAGTAAAACAAAAGGACAGGGCGTTTCCGAGCAGTACTTC. Translated: CASSKTKGQGVSEQYF.

The chain recombines TRBV19 with TRBJ1-2; tentatively, D is TRBD1 (6 bases). V lost 0 bases to trimming and J lost 0 bases, with 11 bases between them. The germline V gene has CDR1 LNHDA and CDR2 SQIVND (reference sequence). The CDR3 consists of 16 residues. CDR3 coding DNA: TGTGCCAGTAGTATAGACGGACAGAGCGCTAACTATGGCTACACCTTC. Its protein product is CASSIDGQSANYGYTF.

Points on this clone: Other nucleotide sequences from this sample produce the same CDR3. Here the CDR3 reads CASSYSGTGNQPQHF. The CDR3 DNA sequence: TGTGCCAGCAGTTACTCTGGGACAGGGAACCAGCCCCAGCATTTT. The chain combines TRBV6-5 with TRBJ1-5; 9 nucleotides match TRBD1. Germline CDR1 and CDR2: MNHEY and SVGAGI. J lost 7 bases, V lost 0 bases, and 4 bases had no gene match. This CDR3 is built from 15 residues.

V gene TRBV7-3 combines with J gene TRBJ2-1, with 12 bases identical to TRBD2. Germline trimming cut 5 bases from V and 7 bases from J; bases unmatched to any gene: 6. Germline V gene lookup returns CDR1 SGHTA and CDR2 FQGTGA. This CDR3 spans 15 amino acids. The CDR3 DNA is TGTGCCAGCAGCCCCAGACTAGCGGGAGTAAATGAGCAGTTCTTC. It translates to CASSPRLAGVNEQFF. Full variable domain (remainder filled in from reference TRBV7-3 and TRBJ2-1): GAGVSQTPSNKVTEKGKYVELRCDPISGHTALYWYRQSLGQGPEFLIYFQGTGAADDSGLPNDRFFAVRPEGSVSTLKIQRTERGDSAVYLCASSPRLAGVNEQFFGPGTRLTVL.

This chain links TRBV30 with TRBJ2-7, with D perhaps matching TRBD1 (6 bases). Germline assignment: CDR1 GTSNPN and CDR2 SVGIG (reference sequence). The CDR3 is made up of 12 amino acids. V was trimmed by 1 base and J by 3 bases, leaving 7 bases between them. The CDR3 coding sequence is TGTGCCTGGAGTGCGGACAGCTACGAGCAGTACTTC. Its protein product is CAWSADSYEQYF.